This T cell receptor beta chain was recorded in a study of low-dose radiotherapy and immunotherapy resistance in tumors. Across the study: Intravenous ipilimumab 1 mg/kg every six weeks was given with nivolumab 240 mg every two weeks. It was every two weeks, one day before radiation and immunotherapy, that intravenous cyclophosphamide 200 mg/m2 was given.

Priming of first-strand cDNA relied on TRAV- and TRBV-specific primers (covering alpha and beta chains). It was with a constant-region primer and a V-primer adapter that TCRs were amplified over roughly 19 PCR cycles. TCRdb itself ran the reads through MiXCR, one entry per CDR3 protein. Counted here are 65,000 to 95,000 distinct CDR3 sequences, under 20% occurring once; the ten biggest clones make up 4.5% to 7.5%. The time point here: before trial treatment. V lost 0 bases, J lost 3 bases, and 9 bases lay in between. Germline V lookup: CDR1 GTSNPN, CDR2 SVGIG (reference sequence). The CDR3 is 14 residues long. The table lists this clonotype with many counts.

The sequences come from PBMCs, collected before treatment. The source of this sequence is a male donor with prostate cancer. The chain joins TRBV30 to TRBJ1-5; no reliable D call. DNA for the CDR3: TGTGCCTGGAGTGTAGTTGAATCCAATCAGCCCCAGCATTTT. It encodes CAWSVVESNQPQHF.